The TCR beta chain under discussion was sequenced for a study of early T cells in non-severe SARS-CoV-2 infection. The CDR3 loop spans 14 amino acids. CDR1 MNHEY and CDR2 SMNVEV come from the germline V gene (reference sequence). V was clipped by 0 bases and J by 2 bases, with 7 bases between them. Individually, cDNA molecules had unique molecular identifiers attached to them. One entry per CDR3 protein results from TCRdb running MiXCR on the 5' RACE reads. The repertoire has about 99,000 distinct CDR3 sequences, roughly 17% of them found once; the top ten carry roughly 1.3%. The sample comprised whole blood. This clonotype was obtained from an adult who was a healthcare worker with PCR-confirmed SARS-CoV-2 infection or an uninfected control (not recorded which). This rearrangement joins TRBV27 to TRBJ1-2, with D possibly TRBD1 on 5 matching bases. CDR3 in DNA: TGTGCCAGCAGTTTATCGTCAGGGAACTATGGCTACACCTTC. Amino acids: CASSLSSGNYGYTF.